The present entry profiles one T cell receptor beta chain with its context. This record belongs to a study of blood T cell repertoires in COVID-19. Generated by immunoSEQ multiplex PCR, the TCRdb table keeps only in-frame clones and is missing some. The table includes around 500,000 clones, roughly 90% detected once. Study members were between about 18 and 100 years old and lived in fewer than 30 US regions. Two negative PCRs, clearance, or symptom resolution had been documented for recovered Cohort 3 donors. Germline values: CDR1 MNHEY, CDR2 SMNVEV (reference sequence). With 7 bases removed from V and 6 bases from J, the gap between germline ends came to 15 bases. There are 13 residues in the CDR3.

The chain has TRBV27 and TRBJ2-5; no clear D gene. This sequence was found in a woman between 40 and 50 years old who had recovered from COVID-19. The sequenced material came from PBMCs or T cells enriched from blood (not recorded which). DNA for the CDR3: TGTGCCAGCACCCCTGGCCCACAGAAGACCCAGTACTTC. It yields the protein CASTPGPQKTQYF.